The source of this TCR beta chain is a study of shared T cell receptors in the human thymus. The repertoire was sequenced with immunoSEQ multiplex PCR; TCRdb's copy has only in-frame clones and lacks some. The sample holds 55,000 to 80,000 clones, 90% to 95% seen once. CDR3 length equals 15 residues. V was shortened by 2 bases and J by 4 bases, with 14 bases between the two germline ends. Germline V gene data show CDR1 as LGHNA and CDR2 as YSLEER. V gene TRBV4-3 combines with J gene TRBJ1-2, with a weak D call TRBD1 (6 bases). This TCR derives from a human donor. Sequencing input: thymocytes. As DNA, the CDR3 is TGCGCCAGCAGCCAAAGGACAGATAAAGCCTATGGCTACACCTTC. Translation: CASSQRTDKAYGYTF.